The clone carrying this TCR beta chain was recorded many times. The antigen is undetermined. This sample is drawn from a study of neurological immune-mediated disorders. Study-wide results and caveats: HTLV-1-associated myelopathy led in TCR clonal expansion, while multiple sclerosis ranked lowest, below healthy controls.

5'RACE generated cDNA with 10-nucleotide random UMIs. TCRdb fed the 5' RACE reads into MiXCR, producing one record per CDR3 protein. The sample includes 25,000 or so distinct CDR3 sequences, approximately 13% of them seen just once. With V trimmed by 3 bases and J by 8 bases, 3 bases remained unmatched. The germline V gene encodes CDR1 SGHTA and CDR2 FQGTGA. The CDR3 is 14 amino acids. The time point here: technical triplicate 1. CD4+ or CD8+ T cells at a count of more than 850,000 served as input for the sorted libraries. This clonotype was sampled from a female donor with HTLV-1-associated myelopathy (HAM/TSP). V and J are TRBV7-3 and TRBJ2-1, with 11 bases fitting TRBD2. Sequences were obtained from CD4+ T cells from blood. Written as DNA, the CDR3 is TGTGCCAGCAGCTTTAGCGGGGGGGCTGATGAGCAGTTCTTC. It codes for CASSFSGGADEQFF.